A single sample is the source of the 19 T cell receptor beta chains below, sequenced in a study of esophageal squamous cell carcinoma under preoperative chemotherapy. Each CDR3 protein gets one entry after TCRdb re-called the PCR reads with MiXCR. The sample holds more than 15,000 distinct CDR3 sequences; more than 45% are singletons and the top ten take approximately 29%. Time point here: before preoperative PTX-NDP chemotherapy. Sampling took place from a patient given preoperative chemotherapy. These TCRs come from a human donor with esophageal squamous cell carcinoma. The donor label of this sample is uncertain.

This clonotype was seen ten or more times. The chain joins TRBV7-6 to TRBJ2-3, with TRBD1 as a possible D gene (6 bases). This CDR3 spans 17 amino acids. V shed 5 bases and J shed 8 bases, with 26 bases lying between them. Germline V gene sequence: CDR1 SGHVS, CDR2 FNYEAQ. CDR3 nucleotide sequence: TGTGCCAGCAGCCCTTTCCGGGGACCGGCCCGAGGGGGTACGCAGTATTTT. The encoded protein is CASSPFRGPARGGTQYF.

The V gene is TRBV7-2, the J gene TRBJ2-1, with TRBD2 matching 8 bases. The germline V gene has CDR1 SGHTA and CDR2 FQGNSA. This CDR3 has 14 amino acids. After removal of 3 bases from V and 9 bases from J, the junction contained 7 bases not matched to a gene. The CDR3 nucleotides read TGTGCCAGCAGCTTTAAGAGCGGGGGCGGTGAGCAGTTCTTC. Its protein product is CASSFKSGGGEQFF.

The V and J genes are TRBV15 and TRBJ2-7, with D possibly being TRBD1 (6 bases). The length of the CDR3 is 15 residues. Germline-derived CDR1 and CDR2 are LNHNV and YYDKDF (reference sequence). Trimming stripped 4 bases from V and 0 bases from J, with 13 bases between. CDR3 amino acids: CATSKGRDNSYEQYF. Here the CDR3 DNA reads TGTGCCACCAGCAAGGGCCGGGACAACTCCTACGAGCAGTACTTC.

The rearrangement joins TRBV19 to TRBJ1-1, with a possible D match to TRBD1 (6 bases). Trimming shortened V by 3 bases and J by 4 bases, and 12 bases separated the two germline ends. Germline V CDR1 and CDR2: LNHDA, SQIVND (reference sequence). The CDR3 extends over 14 amino acids. CDR3 nucleotide sequence: TGTGCCAGTAGTATCGGGGGCAGGACCACTGAAGCTTTCTTT. Protein product: CASSIGGRTTEAFF.

This clonotype showed up just once. J is TRBJ2-2 and V is TRBV11-3; D is unresolved. Trimming took off 2 bases at V and 16 bases at J, with 23 bases between the two ends. The CDR3 is 15 residues long. Germline V gene lookup returns CDR1 SGHNT and CDR2 YENEEA. The DNA for the CDR3 is TGTGCCAGCAGCTTAAGATCGCCCATGGCAGATGCGCAGTTTTTT. Translating gives CASSLRSPMADAQFF.

This clonotype was seen a single time. CDR3 sequence reads: CASSQGGFWTDTQYF. The CDR3 region has the DNA TGTGCCAGCAGCCAAGGGGGATTTTGGACAGATACGCAGTATTTT. The chain has TRBV7-2 and TRBJ2-3; TRBD1 might be the D (6 bases). The CDR3 length is 15 residues. The ends were cut back, 5 bases at V and 3 bases at J, with 15 bases in the middle. Germline CDR1 and CDR2: SGHTA and FQGNSA. Together with reference TRBV7-2 and TRBJ2-3, the CDR3 gives the full variable domain: GAGVSQSPSNKVTEKGKDVELRCDPISGHTALYWYRQSLGQGLEFLIYFQGNSAPDKSGLPSDRFSAERTGGSVSTLTIQRTQQEDSAVYLCASSQGGFWTDTQYFGPGTRLTVL.

The chain uses TRBV12-3 or TRBV12-4 and TRBJ1-1; the D gene is possibly TRBD1 (6 bases). CDR3 length equals 15 residues. V shed 4 bases and J shed 1 base, with 13 bases lying between them. CDR3 sequence: CASSSPGTRNTEAFF. CDR3 nucleotides: TGTGCCAGCAGTTCCCCCGGGACAAGGAACACTGAAGCTTTCTTT.

This rearrangement joins TRBV11-2 to TRBJ2-1, with TRBD2 identical over 7 bases. The V segment lost 5 bases and the J segment 6 bases; nucleotides outside the gene matches: 7. Germline V gene data show CDR1 as SGHAT and CDR2 as FQNNGV. This CDR3 is 14 amino acids long. CDR3 residues: CASSLRDYLNEQFF. The CDR3 DNA reads TGTGCCAGCAGCCTCCGGGACTACCTCAATGAGCAGTTCTTC.

The chain joins TRBV7-2 to TRBJ2-1; D is unclear. The germline CDR1 and CDR2 sequences are SGHTA and FQGNSA. Trimming removed 1 base at V and 4 bases at J, with 5 bases between. The CDR3 spans 13 residues. The CDR3 protein is CASSLGLYNEQFF. CDR3 sequence (DNA): TGTGCCAGCAGCTTAGGATTATACAATGAGCAGTTCTTC.

The table lists this clonotype with many counts. This chain joins TRBV7-2 and TRBJ2-1; 11 bases are shared with TRBD2. Germline CDR1 reads SGHTA; CDR2 reads FQGNSA. The V segment lost 1 base and the J segment 9 bases; nucleotides outside the gene matches: 2. CDR3 length equals 14 residues. CDR3 DNA sequence: TGTGCCAGCAGCTTAGTAGCGGGAGGGGGTGAGCAGTTCTTC. Amino acid sequence: CASSLVAGGGEQFF.

The J gene is TRBJ2-1, the V gene TRBV11-3, with 9 bases that match TRBD2. TRBJ2-5 explains the end of the DNA better; the J call may be wrong. This CDR3 region has 15 residues. Germline V CDR1 and CDR2: SGHNT, YENEEA. CDR3 coding DNA: TGTGCCAGCAGCTTTAGCACACTAGCGGGAGAGACCCAGTACTTC. It yields the protein CASSFSTLAGETQYF.

The chain is built from TRBV5-5 and TRBJ2-3; 7 nucleotides match TRBD2. The CDR3 is made up of 18 amino acids. J gave up 3 bases and V 2 bases, and 15 bases lay outside the gene matches. Germline V gene sequence: CDR1 SGHKS, CDR2 YYEKEE (reference sequence). The CDR3 nucleotides are TGTGCCAGCAGCTTTTTCCTAGCGGTGGGTGTCAGAACAGATACGCAGTATTTT. It yields the protein CASSFFLAVGVRTDTQYF.

This clonotype occurred many times. This chain uses TRBV5-5 with TRBJ2-4, with a possible D match to TRBD1 (5 bases). The CDR3 consists of 14 residues. V shed 0 bases and J shed 7 bases, with 11 bases lying between them. CDR1 is SGHKS, CDR2 YYEKEE, per germline (reference sequence). The CDR3 DNA follows: TGTGCCAGCAGCTTGGGACAGAAAGGGAACATTCAGTACTTC. This translates into CASSLGQKGNIQYF.

This clonotype is judged medium-sized. The chain couples TRBV10-2 to TRBJ2-7; TRBD2 matches 7 bases. Germline V lookup: CDR1 WSHSY, CDR2 SAAADI. V lost 5 bases, J lost 0 bases, and 4 bases stayed unmatched. The CDR3 has 14 residues. The CDR3: CASSTSAHSYEQYF. CDR3 sequence (DNA): TGCGCCAGCAGTACTAGCGCCCACTCCTACGAGCAGTACTTC.

This rearrangement joins TRBV12-3 or TRBV12-4 to TRBJ2-3, with D possibly being TRBD1 (6 bases). The CDR3 sequence is 14 residues long. The V gene lost 2 bases and the J gene lost 3 bases, with 9 bases spanning the gap. Written as DNA, the CDR3 is TGTGCCAGCAGTTTAACGAGGGGGACAGATACGCAGTATTTT. The encoded protein is CASSLTRGTDTQYF.

There are a few counts of this clonotype. The chain joins TRBV7-2 to TRBJ2-4, with D unclear. The DNA end is a closer match to TRBJ2-5, so the J assignment may be wrong. The CDR3 is 15 amino acids. The germline gives CDR1 SGHTA, CDR2 FQGNSA. In DNA, the CDR3 is TGTGCCAGCAGCCAGGACGTAATAGCCAAAAAGACCCAGTACTTC. This sequence encodes CASSQDVIAKKTQYF.

This rearrangement joins TRBV6-1 to TRBJ2-7; 9 nucleotides agree with TRBD1. In germline, CDR1 is MNHNS, CDR2 SASEGT. Losses at the gene ends were 6 bases for V and 7 bases for J; bases not matched to a gene: 7. The CDR3 length is 13 residues. Written as DNA, the CDR3 is TGTGCCAGCAGCTTGAACAGGGGGCTTGAGCAGTACTTC. It translates to CASSLNRGLEQYF.

This clonotype was seen a handful of times. The genes are TRBV12-3 or TRBV12-4 and TRBJ2-1; the D gene is possibly TRBD2 (6 bases). The CDR3 consists of 15 residues. With 4 bases removed from V and 8 bases from J, the gap between germline ends came to 18 bases. CDR3 amino acids: CASSSPGASSHEQFF. The CDR3 DNA sequence: TGTGCCAGCAGTTCCCCGGGAGCCTCGAGCCATGAGCAGTTCTTC.

This chain uses TRBV7-9 with TRBJ2-5, with TRBD2 matching over 13 bases. This CDR3 has 16 amino acids. Losses at the gene ends were 2 bases for V and 4 bases for J; bases not matched to a gene: 4. The V gene's germline CDR1 is SEHNR and CDR2 FQNEAQ (reference sequence). The CDR3 reads CASSLYRTSGRETQYF. The CDR3 DNA follows: TGTGCCAGCAGCTTATACCGGACTAGCGGGAGAGAGACCCAGTACTTC.